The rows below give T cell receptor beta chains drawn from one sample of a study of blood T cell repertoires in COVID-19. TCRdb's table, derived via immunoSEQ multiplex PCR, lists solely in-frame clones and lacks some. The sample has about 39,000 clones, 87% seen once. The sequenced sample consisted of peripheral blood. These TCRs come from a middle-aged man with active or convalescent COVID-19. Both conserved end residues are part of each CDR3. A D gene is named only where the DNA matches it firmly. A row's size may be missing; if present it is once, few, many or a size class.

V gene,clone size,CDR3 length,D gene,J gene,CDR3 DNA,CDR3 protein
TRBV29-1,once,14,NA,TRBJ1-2,TGCAGCGTTGAACGGGGGGCGGAAGCTTATGGCTACACCTTC,CSVERGAEAYGYTF
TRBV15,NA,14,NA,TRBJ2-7,TGTGCCACCAGCAGAGCAACAGGGATCTACGAGCAGTACTTC,CATSRATGIYEQYF
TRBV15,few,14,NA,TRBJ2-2,TGTGCCACCAGCAGAGTCAGATACACCGGGGAGCTGTTTTTT,CATSRVRYTGELFF
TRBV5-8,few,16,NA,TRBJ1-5,TGTGCCAGCAGCTTGGAGGGGCTTGGGGGCAATCAGCCCCAGCATTTT,CASSLEGLGGNQPQHF
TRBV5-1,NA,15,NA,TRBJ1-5,TGCGCCAGCAGCTTACAGGGTGGGCGCAATCAGCCCCAGCATTTT,CASSLQGGRNQPQHF
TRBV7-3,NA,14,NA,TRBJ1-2,TGTGCCAGCAGCTCAGGACTCATTGACTATGGCTACACCTTC,CASSSGLIDYGYTF
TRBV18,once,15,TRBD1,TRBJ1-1,TGTGCCAGCTCACAACAGGGACAGGGGAACACTGAAGCTTTCTTT,CASSQQGQGNTEAFF
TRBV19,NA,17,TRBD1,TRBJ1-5,TGTGCCAGTAGTGTGGGGACAGGGGGCGGGAGCAATCAGCCCCAGCATTTT,CASSVGTGGGSNQPQHF
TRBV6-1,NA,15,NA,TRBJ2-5,TGTGCCAGCAGTGAGGGAGGAGGGGCTCAGGAGACCCAGTACTTC,CASSEGGGAQETQYF
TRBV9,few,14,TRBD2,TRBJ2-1,TGTGCCAGCAGCGCCGGGTGGACTAGTGATGAGCAGTTCTTC,CASSAGWTSDEQFF
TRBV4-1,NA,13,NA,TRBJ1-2,TGCGCCAGCAGCCGGGACAAGAACTATGGCTACACCTTC,CASSRDKNYGYTF